This TCR beta chain was captured in a study of cytomegalovirus exposure and HLA in healthy donors. The PCR contained 60 Vbeta and 13 Jbeta primers. Under the authors' procedure: In a later analysis, the count reached 76 million or so unique TCR beta chains, with about 11 million shared. Clones were read by immunoSEQ multiplex PCR, and TCRdb kept only the in-frame ones, dropping some. V and J calls and clone size are given by that table; D and trimming were obtained from the DNA. The data show tens of thousands of clones, just over 65% seen once. Study results and caveats: In an earlier analysis, about 87% or about 30%: the productive usage of most TCR beta V segments.

This clone was seen once. The target antigen is unknown. The CDR3 contains 15 residues. Germline values: CDR1 MNHEY, CDR2 SMNVEV (reference sequence). V gave up 5 bases and J gave up 3 bases; unmatched junction bases: 6. The TCR sequence derives from a woman in her thirties in good health and CMV-seronegative. What was sequenced was PBMCs. The J gene is TRBJ2-3, the V gene TRBV27; TRBD1 matches 9 bases. The CDR3 DNA reads as TGTGCCAGCAGTCCCGACAGGGGGAAAACAGATACGCAGTATTTT. It codes for CASSPDRGKTDTQYF.